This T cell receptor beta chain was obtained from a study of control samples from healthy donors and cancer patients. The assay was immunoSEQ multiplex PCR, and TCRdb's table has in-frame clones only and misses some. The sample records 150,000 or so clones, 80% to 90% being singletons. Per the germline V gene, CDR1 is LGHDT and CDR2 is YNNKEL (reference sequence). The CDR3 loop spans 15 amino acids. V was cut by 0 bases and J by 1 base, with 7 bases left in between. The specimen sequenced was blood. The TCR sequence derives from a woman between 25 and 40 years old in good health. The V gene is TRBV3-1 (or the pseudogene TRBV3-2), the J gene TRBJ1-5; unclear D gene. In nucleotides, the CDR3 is TGTGCCAGCAGCCAAGATCCCGGGAGCAATCAGCCCCAGCATTTT. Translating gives CASSQDPGSNQPQHF.